Below, 32 T cell receptor beta chains from the same sample are listed, as sequenced in a study of shared clonotypes between healthy human individuals. Only CD45RO-negative cells positively selected for CCR7 counted as naive CD8 cells, so terminally differentiated effector memory CD45RA+ cells were excluded. The protocol was immunoSEQ multiplex PCR, while the TCRdb copy is restricted to in-frame clones and leaves out a portion. The data show some 1,900,000 clones, roughly 94% seen once. Sequenced sample: naive CD8+ T cells sorted from blood. These TCRs come from a man between 18 and 35 years old in good health.

This clone was counted a single time. This chain connects TRBV5-4 to TRBJ2-2, with a tentative D call TRBD2 (5 bases). CDR1 is SGHNT, CDR2 YYREEE, per germline (reference sequence). V shed 5 bases and J shed 5 bases, with 10 bases lying between them. The CDR3 covers 13 residues. CDR3 sequence reads: CASRTGETGELFF. In DNA, the CDR3 is TGTGCCAGCAGAACCGGGGAAACCGGGGAGCTGTTTTTT. The full variable domain, in which reference TRBV5-4 and TRBJ2-2 provide the parts outside the CDR3, is ETGVTQSPTHLIKTRGQQVTLRCSSQSGHNTVSWYQQALGQGPQFIFQYYREEENGRGNFPPRFSGLQFPNYSSELNVNALELDDSALYLCASRTGETGELFFGEGSRLTVL.

The CDR3 DNA sequence: TGCAGCGTTGCCCCCGACAGGCGCTACGAGCAGTACTTC. Protein product: CSVAPDRRYEQYF. This rearrangement joins TRBV29-1 to TRBJ2-7; D perhaps matches TRBD1 (6 bases). Trimming took 4 bases from V and 3 from J, leaving 13 bases between them. CDR1 is SQVTM, CDR2 ANQGSEA, per germline. CDR3 length: 13 amino acids.

This clone has just one count. The V and J genes are TRBV10-3 and TRBJ2-3; the D call may be TRBD1 or TRBD2 (5 bases each). Trimming shortened V by 6 bases and J by 2 bases, and 12 bases separated the two germline ends. Germline assignment: CDR1 ENHRY and CDR2 SYGVKD. CDR3 length equals 14 residues. In DNA, the CDR3 is TGTGCCATCAGCTCCCGGGACCCCACAGATACGCAGTATTTT. Translated, it gives CAISSRDPTDTQYF.

V gene TRBV27 combines with J gene TRBJ1-2, with 10 bases matching TRBD1. The CDR3 runs to 13 residues. Germline CDR1 is MNHEY and CDR2 is SMNVEV (reference sequence). Trimming cost V 6 bases and J 14 bases; bases outside gene matches: 12. The CDR3 bases are TGTGCCAGCAGAACCCGGGACAGGGGTCATTGGACCTTC. Amino acids: CASRTRDRGHWTF.

The DNA of the CDR3 is TGCGCCAGCAGCTCCGTCAAGGGGATCTCCTACGAGCAGTACTTC. Its translation: CASSSVKGISYEQYF. This chain joins TRBV4-1 and TRBJ2-7, with D possibly TRBD1 on 5 matching bases. Germline V gives CDR1 MGHRA, CDR2 YSYEKL. V was clipped by 5 bases and J by 0 bases, with 14 bases between them. CDR3 length: 15 residues.

The chain is built from TRBV5-1 and TRBJ1-2; TRBD1 might be the D (5 bases). Germline CDR1 SGHRS, CDR2 YFSETQ. CDR3 length equals 15 residues. The ends were cut back, 4 bases at V and 5 bases at J, with 18 bases in the middle. The DNA of the CDR3 is TGCGCCAGCAGCCCCTTACGGGACGGCGGGTATGGCTACACCTTC. Encoded protein: CASSPLRDGGYGYTF.

For this clone: The identical CDR3 is also encoded by other nucleotide sequences in the sample. The rearrangement links TRBV27 to TRBJ2-3; D unclear. In germline, CDR1 is MNHEY, CDR2 SMNVEV (reference sequence). Trimming pared 2 bases from V and 0 bases from J, leaving 9 bases between. This CDR3 spans 15 amino acids. CDR3 sequence: CASSLAASSTDTQYF. The DNA of the CDR3 is TGTGCCAGCAGTTTAGCGGCCTCTAGCACAGATACGCAGTATTTT.

The J gene is TRBJ2-7, the V gene TRBV2, with 9 nucleotides matching TRBD1. Germline loops: CDR1 SNHLY, CDR2 FYNNEI. This CDR3 has 16 residues. Unmatched junction bases numbered 15, after V lost 9 bases and J lost 3 bases. The CDR3 sequence is CARGRPGQGVLYEQYF. Written as DNA, the CDR3 is TGTGCCAGGGGAAGGCCGGGACAGGGTGTACTCTACGAGCAGTACTTC.

This sequence joins TRBV4-3 and TRBJ2-5; no definite D call. CDR3 length: 15 amino acids. V lost 4 bases and J 3 bases, leaving 15 bases between the germline ends. Germline CDR1 LGHNA, CDR2 YSLEER. CDR3 loop: CASSPWAPLEETQYF. In DNA form, the CDR3 reads TGCGCCAGCAGCCCCTGGGCCCCCCTAGAAGAGACCCAGTACTTC.

The chain employs TRBV29-1 and TRBJ2-6; no clear D gene. The CDR3 spans 16 residues. The germline V gene has CDR1 SQVTM and CDR2 ANQGSEA. V gave up 3 bases and J gave up 0 bases, with 12 bases separating them. CDR3 sequence reads: CSVEVLNYSGANVLTF. The CDR3 DNA sequence: TGCAGCGTTGAGGTCTTGAACTACTCTGGGGCCAACGTCCTGACTTTC.

This chain uses TRBV27 with TRBJ2-2; 9 positions agree with TRBD1. The length of the CDR3 is 16 residues. V lost 1 base, J lost 4 bases, and 4 bases stayed unmatched. The germline CDR1 and CDR2 sequences are MNHEY and SMNVEV (reference sequence). The chain's CDR3 is CASSLYGTGLTGELFF. The CDR3 coding sequence is TGTGCCAGCAGTTTATATGGGACAGGGCTCACCGGGGAGCTGTTTTTT.

The chain links TRBV7-6 to TRBJ2-3; TRBD1 matches at 12 bases. Germline V gives CDR1 SGHVS, CDR2 FNYEAQ. The CDR3 totals 16 residues. The ends lost 4 bases at V and 4 bases at J; junction bases unmatched: 6. The CDR3 coding sequence is TGTGCCAGCAGCTCTGGGACAGGGGGCTACGCAGATACGCAGTATTTT. Its translation: CASSSGTGGYADTQYF.

This rearrangement joins TRBV6-5 to TRBJ2-1; 7 positions match TRBD1. With V trimmed by 5 bases and J by 7 bases, 8 bases remained unmatched. This CDR3 has 14 amino acids. Germline values: CDR1 MNHEY, CDR2 SVGAGI. The DNA of the CDR3 is TGTGCCAGCAGTACGGGACAGCAATCTAATGAGCAGTTCTTC. Amino acid sequence: CASSTGQQSNEQFF.

The chain employs TRBV30 and TRBJ2-7, with a tentative D call TRBD1 (6 bases). The CDR3 covers 13 residues. The V end lost 0 bases, the J end lost 5 bases, and 11 bases lay between the germline ends. Germline CDR1 and CDR2: GTSNPN and SVGIG (reference sequence). The CDR3 nucleotides are TGTGCCTGGAGTGTACAGGGTTCCCACGAGCAGTACTTC. Amino acids: CAWSVQGSHEQYF.

The genes are TRBV7-6 and TRBJ2-2; D uncertain. Trimming stripped 6 bases from V and 5 bases from J, with 7 bases between. Germline loops: CDR1 SGHVS, CDR2 FNYEAQ. The CDR3 contains 12 residues. For the CDR3, the DNA is TGTGCCAGCAGGTCGGGTACCGGGGAGCTGTTTTTT. It codes for CASRSGTGELFF.

This rearrangement joins TRBV7-9 to TRBJ2-3, with TRBD2 matching 12 bases. Trimming at V came to 3 bases and at J to 1 base, leaving 2 bases not matched to a gene. CDR1 is SEHNR and CDR2 is FQNEAQ in the germline V gene (reference sequence). This CDR3 is built from 16 residues. CDR3 protein: CASSFRLAGGTDTQYF. DNA of the CDR3: TGTGCCAGCAGCTTTAGACTAGCGGGAGGCACAGATACGCAGTATTTT.

The rearrangement uses TRBV2 and TRBJ2-5; the D gene is possibly TRBD2 (6 bases). V was shortened by 10 bases and J by 3 bases, with 15 bases between the two germline ends. This CDR3 comprises 13 residues. CDR1 and CDR2 from the germline V gene are SNHLY and FYNNEI. The CDR3 DNA is TGTGCCACTTCGGATGGAGGGGAAGAGACCCAGTACTTC. Its protein is CATSDGGEETQYF.

The V gene is TRBV4-1, the J gene TRBJ1-3; tentatively, D is TRBD1 (5 bases). Deletions cut 4 bases from V and 0 bases from J, with 10 bases between. Germline values: CDR1 MGHRA, CDR2 YSYEKL. The CDR3 length is 15 residues. CDR3 nucleotide sequence: TGCGCCAGCAGCCGGGACTTTGACTCTGGAAACACCATATATTTT. It codes for CASSRDFDSGNTIYF.

The chain joins TRBV27 to TRBJ2-5; 13 bases match TRBD2. Germline V CDR1 and CDR2: MNHEY, SMNVEV (reference sequence). The CDR3 consists of 17 residues. The V gene end was trimmed by 6 bases and the J gene end by 1 base; junction bases not matched to a gene: 8. The CDR3 sequence: CASSPLTSGGIQETQYF. The CDR3 coding sequence is TGTGCCAGCAGCCCGTTGACTAGCGGGGGGATCCAAGAGACCCAGTACTTC.

The J gene is TRBJ2-5, the V gene TRBV2; D is ambiguous. The CDR3 loop spans 12 amino acids. Per germline, CDR1 SNHLY and CDR2 FYNNEI. Trimming took 5 bases from V and 3 from J, leaving 7 bases between them. The CDR3: CASSTVEETQYF. The CDR3 nucleotides read TGTGCCAGCAGTACGGTGGAAGAGACCCAGTACTTC.

The genes are TRBV30 and TRBJ1-1; TRBD1 might be the D (5 bases). The CDR3 is made up of 15 amino acids. V gave up 5 bases and J gave up 7 bases, with 23 bases separating them. The germline V gene encodes CDR1 GTSNPN and CDR2 SVGIG (reference sequence). Here the CDR3 reads CAWGEDSPTSSEAFF. The DNA of the CDR3 is TGTGCCTGGGGGGAAGACAGTCCGACCTCCAGTGAAGCTTTCTTT.

This clone came up once. This chain connects TRBV10-2 to TRBJ2-3; TRBD1 or TRBD2 may be the D gene (6 bases each). Trimming cost V 6 bases and J 5 bases, with 15 bases left between them. Looked up from germline, CDR1 is WSHSY and CDR2 is SAAADI. The CDR3 is 14 residues long. The CDR3 protein is CASSPIGGGDTQYF. The CDR3 nucleotides read TGCGCCAGCAGCCCCATAGGGGGAGGAGATACGCAGTATTTT.

The rearrangement links TRBV6-5 to TRBJ2-7; D is undetermined. The CDR3 loop spans 14 amino acids. With 0 bases removed from V and 5 bases from J, the gap between germline ends came to 11 bases. Per the germline V gene, CDR1 is MNHEY and CDR2 is SVGAGI. The CDR3 sequence: CASSYSHSANEQYF. CDR3 DNA: TGTGCCAGCAGTTACTCGCACTCCGCCAACGAGCAGTACTTC.

This chain connects TRBV28 to TRBJ1-1; the match to TRBD1 covers 7 bases. CDR3 length equals 16 residues. V trimming: 5 bases; J trimming: 1 base; junction bases outside the gene matches: 10. Germline CDR1 is MDHEN and CDR2 is SYDVKM. CDR3 nucleotide sequence: TGTGCCAGCAGTCAGCTCGGGACAGTTGGGAACACTGAAGCTTTCTTT. Protein sequence: CASSQLGTVGNTEAFF.

The chain links TRBV7-8 to TRBJ2-7; D possibly matches TRBD1 or TRBD2 (5 bases each). Per the germline V gene, CDR1 is SGHVS and CDR2 is FQNEAQ. The CDR3 length is 14 residues. The V end lost 5 bases, the J end lost 1 base, and 12 bases lay between the germline ends. DNA of the CDR3: TGTGCCAGCAGCAGATGGGACCGTTCCTACGAGCAGTACTTC. Translation: CASSRWDRSYEQYF.

As for this clone: The same CDR3 can be traced to other DNA sequences in this sample. The chain joins TRBV7-9 to TRBJ2-1; 9 bases align to TRBD1. Germline CDR1 is SEHNR and CDR2 is FQNEAQ (reference sequence). V dropped 5 bases and J dropped 3; count of bases not matched to a gene: 5. The CDR3 is made up of 15 amino acids. The CDR3 reads CASSLGTGSYNEQFF. CDR3 coding DNA: TGTGCCAGCAGCCTCGGGACAGGGAGCTACAATGAGCAGTTCTTC.

The CDR3, as DNA: TGCGCCAGCAGCACCTCGCCAGCGGGAGTATCAACAGATACGCAGTATTTT. Translated: CASSTSPAGVSTDTQYF. The chain is built from TRBV4-1 and TRBJ2-3, with TRBD2 matching over 8 bases. Germline trimming cut 5 bases from V and 3 bases from J; bases unmatched to any gene: 13. The germline V gene has CDR1 MGHRA and CDR2 YSYEKL. This CDR3 has 17 residues.

This chain connects TRBV5-3 to TRBJ2-3; D unresolved. TRBV5-3 is marked as an open reading frame, function uncertain. With 4 bases removed from V and 5 bases from J, the gap between germline ends came to 8 bases. This CDR3 region has 12 residues. The CDR3: CARSRNEDTQYF. Written as DNA, the CDR3 is TGTGCCAGAAGCCGCAACGAAGATACGCAGTATTTT.

This chain uses TRBV7-9 with TRBJ2-1, with 11 nucleotides matching TRBD1. V lost 3 bases, J lost 8 bases, and 9 bases stayed unmatched. The CDR3 loop spans 16 amino acids. CDR1 is SEHNR and CDR2 is FQNEAQ in the germline V gene (reference sequence). CDR3 loop: CASSFSYGQGADEQFF. The CDR3, as DNA: TGTGCCAGCAGCTTTAGTTATGGACAGGGGGCAGATGAGCAGTTCTTC.

The chain combines TRBV9 with TRBJ2-2, with 7 bases fitting TRBD1. This CDR3 has 16 amino acids. CDR1 and CDR2 (germline): SGDLS, YYNGEE. V dropped 3 bases and J dropped 6; count of bases not matched to a gene: 11. CDR3 loop: CASSAQTGIHSGELFF. In DNA, the CDR3 is TGTGCCAGCAGCGCCCAGACAGGGATCCATTCCGGGGAGCTGTTTTTT.

The chain employs TRBV5-1 and TRBJ2-1, with a weak D call TRBD2 (6 bases). CDR3 length: 15 residues. Germline V lookup: CDR1 SGHRS, CDR2 YFSETQ. Trimming shortened V by 0 bases and J by 8 bases, and 15 bases separated the two germline ends. The CDR3 nucleotides read TGCGCCAGCAGCTTGGAGGGCGGGGTGGGCGATGAGCAGTTCTTC. Its translation is CASSLEGGVGDEQFF.

This clone was seen just once. J is TRBJ2-5 and V is TRBV13, with TRBD2 matching 7 bases. The J segment lost 2 bases and the V segment lost 5 bases, leaving 5 bases of the junction unmatched. There are 14 residues in the CDR3. Germline lookup yields CDR1 PRHDT and CDR2 FYEKMQ (reference sequence). The CDR3: CASSPGLVQETQYF. Written as DNA, the CDR3 is TGTGCCAGCAGCCCCGGACTAGTTCAAGAGACCCAGTACTTC. Together with reference TRBV13 and TRBJ2-5, the CDR3 gives the full variable domain: AAGVIQSPRHLIKEKRETATLKCYPIPRHDTVYWYQQGPGQDPQFLISFYEKMQSDKGSIPDRFSAQQFSDYHSELNMSSLELGDSALYFCASSPGLVQETQYFGPGTRLLVL.